This entry lists 23 T cell receptor beta chains sequenced from one sample in a study of blood T cell repertoires in COVID-19. Some clones are missing from TCRdb's copy, which holds only in-frame ones; the method was immunoSEQ multiplex PCR. The sample contains about 73,000 clones, 75% to 95% of which appear only once. What was sequenced was peripheral blood. The source of these receptors is a woman aged 18-35 years with acute or convalescent COVID-19.

V and J are TRBV11-2 and TRBJ2-5, with 7 bases matching TRBD2. Germline CDR1 is SGHAT and CDR2 is FQNNGV. V gave up 4 bases and J gave up 5 bases; unmatched junction bases: 7. There are 14 residues in the CDR3. The CDR3 bases are TGTGCCAGCAGCTATAGCGGGCCTGGGGAGACCCAGTACTTC. Its translation is CASSYSGPGETQYF.

The chain couples TRBV18 to TRBJ1-3; 7 bases are shared with TRBD1. The ends lost 4 bases at V and 0 bases at J; junction bases unmatched: 6. The CDR3 extends over 16 amino acids. From germline, CDR1 is KGHSH and CDR2 LQKENI. The CDR3 reads CASSQPGTVSGNTIYF. CDR3 nucleotides: TGTGCCAGCTCACAACCCGGGACAGTCTCTGGAAACACCATATATTTT.

The CDR3 nucleotides are TGTGCCAGCAGCCCCCCGGGGTTTGATGGCTACACCTTC. Residues: CASSPPGFDGYTF. The chain recombines TRBV28 with TRBJ1-2; D unclear. The CDR3 runs to 13 residues. V gave up 6 bases and J gave up 6 bases, with 14 bases separating them. Per the germline V gene, CDR1 is MDHEN and CDR2 is SYDVKM.

The chain is built from TRBV29-1 and TRBJ2-1; 9 bases agree with TRBD2. The junction had 13 bases not matched to a gene; V was cut back by 6 bases and J by 7 bases. The length of the CDR3 is 15 residues. Germline lookup yields CDR1 SQVTM and CDR2 ANQGSEA. CDR3 sequence reads: CSVAPGGRDWNEQFF. The CDR3 DNA sequence: TGCAGCGTGGCGCCGGGCGGGAGGGATTGGAATGAGCAGTTCTTC.

The V call is TRBV7-9, the J call TRBJ1-5; D uncertain. Trimming stripped 3 bases from V and 3 bases from J, with 6 bases between. The germline V gene has CDR1 SEHNR and CDR2 FQNEAQ (reference sequence). This CDR3 has 13 amino acids. The CDR3 nucleotides read TGTGCCAGCAGCTTGGAGTACAATCAGCCCCAGCATTTT. The encoded protein is CASSLEYNQPQHF.

The chain uses TRBV3-1 (or the pseudogene TRBV3-2) and TRBJ2-7, with TRBD1 identical over 7 bases. Trimming removed 4 bases from V and 2 bases from J; junction bases left unmatched: 5. The CDR3 covers 14 residues. Germline CDR1 reads LGHDT; CDR2 reads YNNKEL (reference sequence). CDR3 amino acids: CASSPMTGTYEQYF. CDR3 nucleotide sequence: TGTGCCAGCAGCCCAATGACAGGGACCTACGAGCAGTACTTC.

The chain couples TRBV7-9 to TRBJ2-5; D is perhaps TRBD1 (6 bases). Germline CDR1 and CDR2: SEHNR and FQNEAQ (reference sequence). V lost 5 bases and J 3 bases, leaving 19 bases between the germline ends. There are 16 residues in the CDR3. CDR3 region: CASSPQGFPGKETQYF. The CDR3 nucleotides read TGTGCCAGCAGCCCCCAGGGGTTCCCGGGTAAAGAGACCCAGTACTTC.

The rearrangement uses TRBV12-3 or TRBV12-4 and TRBJ1-6; 8 bases align to TRBD1. The CDR3 has 13 amino acids. Trimming cost V 5 bases and J 8 bases; bases outside gene matches: 2. CDR3 sequence reads: CASSQTGDSPLHF. The DNA for the CDR3 is TGTGCCAGCAGTCAGACAGGGGATTCACCCCTCCACTTT.

The table lists this clone with many counts. The V call is TRBV19, the J call TRBJ2-5; 8 bases are a match to TRBD2. The CDR3 length is 16 residues. After removal of 2 bases from V and 1 base from J, the junction contained 6 bases not matched to a gene. CDR1 and CDR2 from the germline V gene are LNHDA and SQIVND (reference sequence). DNA of the CDR3: TGTGCCAGTAGTATAATGGGGAGCGGGAGCCAAGAGACCCAGTACTTC. Protein product: CASSIMGSGSQETQYF.

This clone was found once. This chain connects TRBV28 to TRBJ2-7, with 10 bases identical to TRBD2. V lost 6 bases to trimming and J lost 3 bases; unmatched junction nucleotides: 8. The length of the CDR3 is 15 residues. Per the germline V gene, CDR1 is MDHEN and CDR2 is SYDVKM. CDR3 protein: CASRAGLADFYEQYF. The CDR3 DNA is TGTGCCAGCAGAGCCGGACTAGCGGACTTCTACGAGCAGTACTTC.

The gene calls are TRBV12-5 and TRBJ2-3, with D possibly matching TRBD2 (5 bases). Trimming pared 1 base from V and 7 bases from J, leaving 18 bases between. Germline CDR1 and CDR2: LGHNT and FRNRAP. This CDR3 is built from 16 residues. The CDR3 sequence: CASGLDTEPGSNTQYF. Here the CDR3 DNA reads TGTGCTAGTGGTTTGGACACAGAACCGGGGTCTAATACGCAGTATTTT.

The J gene is TRBJ2-7, the V gene TRBV30; D is perhaps TRBD1 (5 bases). There are 12 residues in the CDR3. Germline V gene sequence: CDR1 GTSNPN, CDR2 SVGIG (reference sequence). V dropped 0 bases and J dropped 7 bases, with 10 bases sitting between them. The CDR3 sequence: CAWSVLRTEQYF. The CDR3 DNA reads as TGTGCCTGGAGTGTACTGCGGACAGAGCAGTACTTC. The full variable domain, in which reference TRBV30 and TRBJ2-7 provide the parts outside the CDR3, is SQTIHQWPATLVQPVGSPLSLECTVEGTSNPNLYWYRQAAGRGLQLLFYSVGIGQISSEVPQNLSASRPQDRQFILSSKKLLLSDSGFYLCAWSVLRTEQYFGPGTRLTVT.

The rearrangement uses TRBV2 and TRBJ2-1, with 9 bases lining up with TRBD1. V dropped 6 bases and J dropped 8; count of bases not matched to a gene: 8. There are 14 residues in the CDR3. Germline-derived CDR1 and CDR2 are SNHLY and FYNNEI. CDR3 bases: TGTGCCAGCAGGGACCGGGACAGGGACTATGAGCAGTTCTTC. Amino acid sequence: CASRDRDRDYEQFF. The complete variable domain, with remaining parts taken from reference TRBV2 and TRBJ2-1, reads EPEVTQTPSHQVTQMGQEVILRCVPISNHLYFYWYRQILGQKVEFLVSFYNNEISEKSEIFDDQFSVERPDGSNFTLKIRSTKLEDSAMYFCASRDRDRDYEQFFGPGTRLTVL.

The chain carries TRBV3-1 (or the pseudogene TRBV3-2) and TRBJ2-7; TRBD1 is a possible D gene (6 bases). Germline V gene data show CDR1 as LGHDT and CDR2 as YNNKEL (reference sequence). With 6 bases removed from V and 3 bases from J, the gap between germline ends came to 9 bases. The CDR3 covers 12 residues. The CDR3 DNA is TGTGCCAGCAGTCAACAGGGCTACGAGCAGTACTTC. Protein: CASSQQGYEQYF.

This clone appeared once. The chain couples TRBV2 to TRBJ2-7, with D possibly matching TRBD2 (6 bases). This CDR3 has 13 residues. Germline V CDR1 and CDR2: SNHLY, FYNNEI. Trimming removed 8 bases at V and 0 bases at J, with 11 bases between. Here the CDR3 DNA reads TGTGCCAGCGGGACTGACGGCTCCTACGAGCAGTACTTC. Amino acid sequence: CASGTDGSYEQYF. The full variable domain, rest sourced from reference TRBV2 and TRBJ2-7, is EPEVTQTPSHQVTQMGQEVILRCVPISNHLYFYWYRQILGQKVEFLVSFYNNEISEKSEIFDDQFSVERPDGSNFTLKIRSTKLEDSAMYFCASGTDGSYEQYFGPGTRLTVT.

The chain recombines TRBV15 with TRBJ1-2, with 7 bases fitting TRBD1. Germline values: CDR1 LNHNV, CDR2 YYDKDF (reference sequence). J was trimmed by 0 bases and V by 5 bases; bases with no gene match: 3. This CDR3 spans 14 amino acids. The CDR3 reads CATSGQESNYGYTF. The CDR3 coding sequence is TGTGCCACCAGCGGACAGGAGTCTAACTATGGCTACACCTTC.

The CDR3 DNA reads TGTGCCAGCAGGGGGGGGGAGGTGAACACTGAAGCTTTCTTT. It is translated as CASRGGEVNTEAFF. This chain joins TRBV28 and TRBJ1-1; weak D call: TRBD1 (5 bases). Trimming shortened V by 6 bases and J by 0 bases, and 11 bases separated the two germline ends. This CDR3 has 14 amino acids. CDR1 MDHEN and CDR2 SYDVKM come from the germline V gene.

CDR3 bases: TGTGCCAGCACCACCGGGTCCACAGATACGCAGTATTTT. Translating it yields CASTTGSTDTQYF. V gene TRBV12-3 or TRBV12-4 combines with J gene TRBJ2-3, with D unclear. V lost 7 bases and J 2 bases, leaving 10 bases between the germline ends. This CDR3 has 13 amino acids.

This chain connects TRBV3-1 (or the pseudogene TRBV3-2) to TRBJ2-5, with 7 positions matching TRBD2. J gave up 4 bases and V 3 bases, and 11 bases lay outside the gene matches. The CDR3 contains 16 residues. CDR1 LGHDT and CDR2 YNNKEL come from the germline V gene (reference sequence). The CDR3 is CASSQMGGWLGETQYF. For the CDR3, the DNA is TGTGCCAGCAGCCAGATGGGGGGGTGGCTAGGAGAGACCCAGTACTTC.

This clone was seen a handful of times. The V and J genes are TRBV7-2 and TRBJ2-3; weak D call: TRBD2 (6 bases). This CDR3 comprises 16 residues. V dropped 5 bases and J dropped 4 bases, with 19 bases sitting between them. Germline lookup yields CDR1 SGHTA and CDR2 FQGNSA. The CDR3 DNA is TGTGCCAGCAGCCCGCAACCTAGCGTCGGGGCAGATACGCAGTATTTT. The encoded protein is CASSPQPSVGADTQYF.

The rearrangement joins TRBV5-5 to TRBJ1-2, with 10 bases lining up with TRBD1. From germline, CDR1 is SGHKS and CDR2 YYEKEE (reference sequence). This CDR3 spans 15 amino acids. J was trimmed by 4 bases and V by 4 bases; bases with no gene match: 7. The chain's CDR3 is CASSTTGQGSYGYTF. CDR3 nucleotide sequence: TGTGCCAGCAGCACCACGGGACAGGGGAGCTATGGCTACACCTTC.

The DNA of the CDR3 is TGTGCCACCAGCAGAGCGAGGGGGTTGGGTGGAAACACCATATATTTT. This codes for CATSRARGLGGNTIYF. The rearrangement links TRBV15 to TRBJ1-3, with a tentative D call TRBD1 (6 bases). The germline V gene has CDR1 LNHNV and CDR2 YYDKDF (reference sequence). Trimming cost V 1 base and J 3 bases, with 13 bases left between them. This CDR3 has 16 residues. Drawing the rest from reference TRBV15 and TRBJ1-3, the complete variable domain is DAMVIQNPRYQVTQFGKPVTLSCSQTLNHNVMYWYQQKSSQAPKLLFHYYDKDFNNEADTPDNFQSRRPNTSFCFLDIRSPGLGDTAMYLCATSRARGLGGNTIYFGEGSWLTVV.

The rearrangement joins TRBV11-2 to TRBJ2-7; 10 nucleotides align to TRBD2. CDR3 length equals 14 residues. V lost 1 base to trimming and J lost 11 bases; unmatched junction nucleotides: 8. Germline values: CDR1 SGHAT, CDR2 FQNNGV. The CDR3 DNA follows: TGTGCCAGCAGCTTAGTGCAAGCGGGAGGGCGAAAGTACTTC. Its translation: CASSLVQAGGRKYF.